A single sample gave rise to the 21 T cell receptor beta chains below, sequenced in a study of identical twins. Each CDR3 protein is one row after TCRdb ran MiXCR on the 5' RACE reads. The sample contains 350,000 to 450,000 distinct CDR3 sequences, under 20% of which appear only once. The sample was naive T cells sorted from blood. These receptors were obtained from a man aged 50 to 59 in good health.

This clonotype turned up a few times. This chain joins TRBV6-1 and TRBJ2-1; 11 bases agree with TRBD2. The junction had 4 bases not matched to a gene; V was cut back by 7 bases and J by 2 bases. The CDR3 has 15 residues. The germline V gene encodes CDR1 MNHNS and CDR2 SASEGT. CDR3 residues: CASNPGLAAYNEQFF. CDR3 nucleotides: TGTGCCAGCAATCCGGGACTAGCGGCCTACAATGAGCAGTTCTTC.

This clonotype was detected many times. The chain uses TRBV5-6 and TRBJ1-5, with D unresolved. Trimming removed 0 bases from V and 1 base from J, with 5 bases in between. Per germline, CDR1 SGHDT and CDR2 YYEEEE. This CDR3 comprises 14 residues. The CDR3 coding sequence is TGTGCCAGCAGCTTGGCAGGAAGCAATCAGCCCCAGCATTTT. Its protein is CASSLAGSNQPQHF.

In DNA, the CDR3 is TGTGCCACCCGAGGGTACAATGAGCAGTTCTTC. It translates to CATRGYNEQFF. The J gene is TRBJ2-1, the V gene TRBV15, with D perhaps TRBD2 (5 bases). The ends were cut back, 8 bases at V and 4 bases at J, with 6 bases in the middle. The germline V gene has CDR1 LNHNV and CDR2 YYDKDF (reference sequence). This CDR3 comprises 11 residues.

This sequence joins TRBV9 and TRBJ2-3, with D possibly TRBD1 on 6 matching bases. V shed 1 base and J shed 2 bases, with 14 bases lying between them. Germline V gene sequence: CDR1 SGDLS, CDR2 YYNGEE. The CDR3 runs to 16 residues. CDR3 nucleotides: TGTGCCAGCAGCGTATCCAATGGACAGAACACAGATACGCAGTATTTT. Translation: CASSVSNGQNTDTQYF.

This clonotype has ten or more counts. V gene TRBV7-6 combines with J gene TRBJ2-7, with TRBD1 as a possible D gene (6 bases). V was trimmed by 1 base and J by 0 bases, leaving 10 bases between them. Germline lookup yields CDR1 SGHVS and CDR2 FNYEAQ. The CDR3 sequence is 15 residues long. This chain's CDR3 is CASSLGPDSSYEQYF. The CDR3 DNA reads TGTGCCAGCAGCTTAGGCCCGGACAGCTCCTACGAGCAGTACTTC.

This chain uses TRBV7-2 with TRBJ2-1; TRBD2 agrees at 9 bases. CDR1 and CDR2 (germline): SGHTA, FQGNSA. The CDR3 sequence is 15 residues long. Trimming took 4 bases from V and 4 from J; bases not matched to a gene: 5. The DNA of the CDR3 is TGTGCCAGCAGCTACTTAGCGGGAGTGTACAATGAGCAGTTCTTC. This gives the protein CASSYLAGVYNEQFF.

This chain connects TRBV11-2 to TRBJ2-1; perhaps D is TRBD1 or TRBD2 (6 bases each). Trimming took 3 bases from V and 2 from J, leaving 11 bases between them. Germline CDR1 SGHAT, CDR2 FQNNGV. This CDR3 is 15 amino acids long. The CDR3 is CASSFRRGAYNEQFF. Here the CDR3 DNA reads TGTGCCAGCAGCTTTAGGAGGGGGGCCTACAATGAGCAGTTCTTC. Variable domain in full (rest from reference TRBV11-2 and TRBJ2-1): EAGVAQSPRYKIIEKRQSVAFWCNPISGHATLYWYQQILGQGPKLLIQFQNNGVVDDSQLPKDRFSAERLKGVDSTLKIQPAKLEDSAVYLCASSFRRGAYNEQFFGPGTRLTVL.

This clonotype was seen at least ten times. The chain is built from TRBV7-8 and TRBJ2-7; the D call may be TRBD1 or TRBD2 (7 bases each). V dropped 5 bases and J dropped 9 bases, with 14 bases sitting between them. The CDR3 consists of 12 residues. Germline V lookup: CDR1 SGHVS, CDR2 FQNEAQ. The CDR3 DNA reads as TGTGCCAGCAGCATCGACAGGGAGGGGCAGTACTTC. Its protein product is CASSIDREGQYF.

This clonotype was counted at least ten times. This chain uses TRBV24-1 with TRBJ2-7; the D is unclear. V was cut by 2 bases and J by 0 bases, with 4 bases left in between. From germline, CDR1 is KGHDR and CDR2 SFDVKD. The CDR3 is 13 residues long. CDR3 region: CATSDSSSYEQYF. The CDR3 nucleotides read TGTGCCACCAGTGATTCTAGCTCCTACGAGCAGTACTTC.

This clonotype has only a few counts. This rearrangement joins TRBV11-2 to TRBJ2-1; 11 nucleotides agree with TRBD2. Germline lookup yields CDR1 SGHAT and CDR2 FQNNGV. Trimming at V came to 8 bases and at J to 0 bases, leaving 9 bases not matched to a gene. This CDR3 has 17 residues. The CDR3 bases are TGTGCCAGCCGAACTAGCGGGGGTCCACCCTCCTACAATGAGCAGTTCTTC. Protein sequence: CASRTSGGPPSYNEQFF.

This clonotype came up many times. The chain links TRBV28 to TRBJ2-7; the match to TRBD1 covers 9 bases. V lost 4 bases and J lost 3; bases outside the gene matches: 10. Per germline, CDR1 MDHEN and CDR2 SYDVKM. The CDR3 contains 16 residues. The CDR3 here is CASSSPQTGGFYEQYF. The CDR3 DNA is TGTGCCAGCAGTTCACCCCAGACAGGGGGGTTCTACGAGCAGTACTTC.

This clonotype was recorded many times. The J gene is TRBJ1-2, the V gene TRBV3-1; a weak D match, TRBD1 (6 bases). V shed 4 bases and J shed 4 bases, with 13 bases lying between them. Germline V gives CDR1 LGHDT, CDR2 YNNKEL (reference sequence). The CDR3 is made up of 14 amino acids. CDR3 nucleotides: TGTGCCAGCAGCCTCCTGACAGGTAGCTATGGCTACACCTTC. Amino acid sequence: CASSLLTGSYGYTF.

This clonotype was detected only a few times. This chain joins TRBV20-1 and TRBJ1-1; the D is unclear. The CDR3 length is 9 residues. The germline V and J ends were trimmed by 7 bases and 9 bases, with 9 bases remaining between them. CDR1 DFQATT and CDR2 SNEGSKA come from the germline V gene (reference sequence). The CDR3 coding sequence is TGCAGTGGAGGGTTCCAAGCTTTCTTT. Amino acids: CSGGFQAFF.

Turning to this clonotype: Being one base from a much bigger clone, this may be a read error. The gene calls are TRBV6-5 and TRBJ2-1; 10 nucleotides align to TRBD2. The germline V gene encodes CDR1 MNHEY and CDR2 SVGAGI. CDR3 length equals 16 residues. The CDR3: CASSYSSGGSYSEQFF. The CDR3 DNA reads TGTGCCAGCAGTTACTCTAGCGGGGGGTCCTACAGTGAGCAGTTCTTC.

This clonotype was counted ten times or more. The rearrangement uses TRBV20-1 and TRBJ2-7; D call uncertain. The CDR3 is 11 amino acids. Trimming took off 6 bases at V and 5 bases at J, with 11 bases between the two ends. The germline V gene encodes CDR1 DFQATT and CDR2 SNEGSKA (reference sequence). The CDR3 DNA reads TGCAGTGCCCAGATAGTCCACGAGCAGTACTTC. Amino acids: CSAQIVHEQYF.

This clonotype appeared many times. The CDR3 DNA reads as TGTGCCAGCAGGGCAGGGATGGTTAGTTCGGATGAGCAGTTCTTC. Translated, it gives CASRAGMVSSDEQFF. This chain links TRBV27 with TRBJ2-1; TRBD1 is a possible D gene (5 bases). This CDR3 has 15 amino acids. The V gene's germline CDR1 is MNHEY and CDR2 SMNVEV (reference sequence). V was clipped by 6 bases and J by 8 bases, with 20 bases between them.

The chain recombines TRBV7-9 with TRBJ2-1; D is undetermined. Germline V gene data show CDR1 as SEHNR and CDR2 as FQNEAQ (reference sequence). Trimming cost V 9 bases and J 9 bases, with 15 bases left between them. This CDR3 has 12 residues. The DNA of the CDR3 is TGTGCCAGTTCCTATTCGACCGCTGAGCAGTTCTTC. It is translated as CASSYSTAEQFF.

The CDR3 coding sequence is TGTGCCAGCAGCAAGGACGGCCCGGCTTTCTTT. Encoded protein: CASSKDGPAFF. The J gene is TRBJ1-1, the V gene TRBV6-5; D gene uncertain. V was trimmed by 6 bases and J by 11 bases, leaving 13 bases between them. The length of the CDR3 is 11 residues. In germline, CDR1 is MNHEY, CDR2 SVGAGI.

J is TRBJ2-3 and V is TRBV4-1; the D is unclear. Germline V gene lookup returns CDR1 MGHRA and CDR2 YSYEKL. The ends were cut back, 3 bases at V and 2 bases at J, with 9 bases in the middle. The CDR3 contains 14 residues. CDR3: CASSQRITTDTQYF. The CDR3 nucleotides are TGCGCCAGCAGCCAGAGGATAACCACAGATACGCAGTATTTT.

The CDR3 spells CASSIMAAYEQYF. The CDR3 DNA sequence: TGTGCCAGCAGTATCATGGCAGCCTACGAGCAGTACTTC. The chain links TRBV28 to TRBJ2-7, with D uncertain. The CDR3 loop spans 13 amino acids. Trimming stripped 5 bases from V and 2 bases from J, with 10 bases between. Germline V lookup: CDR1 MDHEN, CDR2 SYDVKM. Based on the CDR3 plus reference TRBV28 and TRBJ2-7, the full variable domain is DVKVTQSSRYLVKRTGEKVFLECVQDMDHENMFWYRQDPGLGLRLIYFSYDVKMKEKGDIPEGYSVSREKKERFSLILESASTNQTSMYLCASSIMAAYEQYFGPGTRLTVT.

The chain combines TRBV30 with TRBJ2-1, with 11 bases matching TRBD2. There are 15 residues in the CDR3. Germline values: CDR1 GTSNPN, CDR2 SVGIG (reference sequence). V dropped 2 bases and J dropped 2; count of bases not matched to a gene: 2. The CDR3 region has the DNA TGTGCCTGGAGTCCTAGCGGGAGGACCTACAATGAGCAGTTCTTC. It is translated as CAWSPSGRTYNEQFF.